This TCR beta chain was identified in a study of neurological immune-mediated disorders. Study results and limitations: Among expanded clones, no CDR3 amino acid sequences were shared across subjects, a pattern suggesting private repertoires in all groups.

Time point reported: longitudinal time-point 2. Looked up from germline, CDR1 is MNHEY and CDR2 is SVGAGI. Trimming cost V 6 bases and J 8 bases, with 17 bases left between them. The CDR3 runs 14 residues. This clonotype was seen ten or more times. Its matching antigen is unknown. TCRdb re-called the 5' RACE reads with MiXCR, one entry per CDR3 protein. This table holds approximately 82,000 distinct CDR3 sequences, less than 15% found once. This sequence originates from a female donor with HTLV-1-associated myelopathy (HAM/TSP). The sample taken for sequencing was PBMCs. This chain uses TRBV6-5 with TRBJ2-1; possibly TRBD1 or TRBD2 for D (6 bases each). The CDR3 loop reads CASRPRGDYDEQFF. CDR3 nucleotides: TGTGCCAGCAGGCCGAGGGGGGATTACGATGAGCAGTTCTTC.